This T cell receptor beta chain came from a study of beta chain features in type 1 diabetes. Germline V gene sequence: CDR1 SGHRS, CDR2 YFSETQ. The CDR3 sequence is 16 residues long. V lost 0 bases, J lost 4 bases, and 6 bases stayed unmatched. The authors sorted CD4+ naive, central memory, regulatory and stem cell-like memory cells via CD45RO/CCR7/CD25/CD127/CD95/CD27. Comments on this clone: Its cognate antigen is unknown.

Findings of the study overall: More deletions and fewer insertions at VDJ junctions were seen in type 1 diabetes patients. Researchers report that Type 1 diabetes patients had moderately but significantly shorter TCRB CDR3s across all four CD4+ subsets.

What was sequenced were expressed TCRB transcripts, since all of the isolated RNA had been reverse transcribed. The repertoire was sequenced with immunoSEQ multiplex PCR; TCRdb's copy has only in-frame clones and lacks some. The data contain roughly 350,000 clones, 8.5% to 10% of them singletons. The clonotype originates from a man in his thirties or forties with type 1 diabetes. The genes are TRBV5-1 and TRBJ2-3; TRBD2 matches 9 bases. Sequencing was carried out using central memory CD4+ T cells from blood. The CDR3 sequence is CASSLDSSGSPDTQYF. CDR3 bases: TGCGCCAGCAGCTTGGATAGTAGCGGGAGCCCAGATACGCAGTATTTT.